A selection of T cell receptor beta chains follows, all from one sample in a study of T-cell memory formation after mild COVID-19. TCRdb re-derived calls from the 5' RACE reads in MiXCR, one entry per CDR3 protein. The data show fewer than 150,000 distinct CDR3 sequences, about a sixth seen once. Sample: PBMCs or a T cell subset sorted from them (not recorded which). These receptors all stem from a young man who had mild COVID-19 (a few samples of this study predate the infection). Cell type and time point are not known. Each CDR3 is given with its conserved first and last residue. The D gene is left open where the match is weak. Where a row states a size, it is once, few, many or the class of an expanded clone; other rows omit it.

cdr3_nt	cdr3_aa	d_call	v_call	clone_size	j_call
TGTGCCAGCAGGTCCGAAGCGGGACGAGATACGCAGTATTTT	CASRSEAGRDTQYF	TRBD2	TRBV6-5	many	TRBJ2-3
TGTGCCAGCAGCTCGGACAGGGCGAGAGGCTACACCTTC	CASSSDRARGYTF	TRBD1	TRBV11-1	NA	TRBJ1-2
TGTGCCAGCAGTGGTTCAATAGGCAATCAGCCCCAGCATTTT	CASSGSIGNQPQHF	NA	TRBV6-2/TRBV6-3	NA	TRBJ1-5
TGTGCCAGCAAAGGACTAGCGGGGATGACAGATACGCAGTATTTT	CASKGLAGMTDTQYF	TRBD2	TRBV12-3/TRBV12-4	few	TRBJ2-3
TGCGCCAGCAGGGTCGGTGGCCGGACGGACGAGTACTTC	CASRVGGRTDEYF	NA	TRBV5-1	NA	TRBJ2-4
TGTGCCAGCAGTCGACTATACAATGAGCAGTTCTTC	CASSRLYNEQFF	NA	TRBV12-3/TRBV12-4	few	TRBJ2-1
TGTGCCAGCAGTTACTCTTCCGGGTCCACCTACGAGCAGTACTTC	CASSYSSGSTYEQYF	NA	TRBV6-2/TRBV6-3	NA	TRBJ2-7
TGCGCCAGCAGCCGCCCCGCCGGGACAGGGGGCGCAAAGGACTCCTACAATGAGCAGTTCTTC	CASSRPAGTGGAKDSYNEQFF	TRBD1	TRBV4-3	NA	TRBJ2-1
TGTGCCAGCAGCTCACGCGGACGGGGAAGAAGCAATCAGCCCCAGCATTTT	CASSSRGRGRSNQPQHF	NA	TRBV7-2	NA	TRBJ1-5
TGTGCCAGCACCTCCCGGGCCCTGAACACCGGGGAGCTGTTTTTT	CASTSRALNTGELFF	NA	TRBV12-3/TRBV12-4	few	TRBJ2-2
TGTGCCAGCAGCCCTGGGACAGGGAGGGGCACTGAAGCTTTCTTT	CASSPGTGRGTEAFF	TRBD1	TRBV7-2	NA	TRBJ1-1
TGTGCCAGCAGCCTAGCGGGGGGGCCGTTGGAGACCCAGTACTTC	CASSLAGGPLETQYF	TRBD2	TRBV11-3	NA	TRBJ2-5
TGTGCCATCAGTTCCGGGACACGCGACCTTGGCTACACCTTC	CAISSGTRDLGYTF	NA	TRBV10-3	NA	TRBJ1-2
TGTGCCAGTACGAGACAGTTGGATGGCTACACCTTC	CASTRQLDGYTF	NA	TRBV5-5	NA	TRBJ1-2
TGCAGTGCTAGAGATCCAGCGGGGATGGGGGAGACCCAGTACTTC	CSARDPAGMGETQYF	TRBD2	TRBV20-1	NA	TRBJ2-5
TGCGCCAGCAGCATGGGACAGGGAAACACCATATATTTT	CASSMGQGNTIYF	TRBD1	TRBV5-1	NA	TRBJ1-3
TGCAGTGCTTCCCGGACAGCAAGCTCCTACGAGCAGTACTTC	CSASRTASSYEQYF	NA	TRBV20-1	NA	TRBJ2-7
TGTGCCAGCAGCCCAGGACAGGTAGAGCCACCCCTCCACTTT	CASSPGQVEPPLHF	TRBD1	TRBV5-5	NA	TRBJ1-6
TGTGCCAGCAGCCTGACCAGGGTGTACCAAGAGACCCAGTACTTC	CASSLTRVYQETQYF	NA	TRBV7-8	NA	TRBJ2-5
TGTGCCAGCAGCTCGGGACGGAGCTACAATGAGCAGTTCTTC	CASSSGRSYNEQFF	NA	TRBV5-6	NA	TRBJ2-1
TGCGCCAGCCGCGTGGTGCAGCAAGAGACCCAGTACTTC	CASRVVQQETQYF	NA	TRBV5-1	NA	TRBJ2-5
TGTGCCAGCAGCGATGGACTAGCGGGGGAGAACACCGGGGAGCTGTTTTTT	CASSDGLAGENTGELFF	TRBD2	TRBV9	NA	TRBJ2-2
TGTGCCAGCAGTTTAGGGATGAACACTGAAGCTTTCTTT	CASSLGMNTEAFF	NA	TRBV12-3/TRBV12-4	many	TRBJ1-1
TGTGCCAGCAGCCAAGGGGGGACAGCGCGCCAAGAGACCCAGTACTTC	CASSQGGTARQETQYF	TRBD1	TRBV4-2	few	TRBJ2-5
TGCAGTGCAAAGTCTAGCGGGGGGCCCCGCACAGATACGCAGTATTTT	CSAKSSGGPRTDTQYF	TRBD2	TRBV20-1	NA	TRBJ2-3
TGTGCCAGCAGTTTACCCACGACACCCCTCCACTTT	CASSLPTTPLHF	NA	TRBV28	NA	TRBJ1-6
TGCAGTGCTACCGGGACAATAGAGACCCAGTACTTC	CSATGTIETQYF	NA	TRBV20-1	NA	TRBJ2-5
TGTGCCAGCAGTTACTCTACTAGCGGGGGGGCTTTTCCCCAGTACTTC	CASSYSTSGGAFPQYF	TRBD2	TRBV6-6	NA	TRBJ2-5
TGTGCCAGCACAAGGAGGGGGACCGTGTACAATGAGCAGTTCTTC	CASTRRGTVYNEQFF	NA	TRBV7-9	NA	TRBJ2-1
TGTGCCAGCAGCTTAGGGGCTCCCTCGTGGACGCAGTATTTT	CASSLGAPSWTQYF	NA	TRBV7-8	NA	TRBJ2-3
TGCAGTGCAGATGCGACTGAAGCTTTCTTT	CSADATEAFF	NA	TRBV20-1	NA	TRBJ1-1